These 27 T cell receptor beta chains originate from one sample sequenced in a study of glioma-infiltrating T cells. Using RNA template, CDR3s of TCR alpha and beta were amplified with iRepertoire arm-PCR. TCRdb reanalysed the multiplex PCR reads using MiXCR and keeps one entry per CDR3 protein. The profile shows a few hundred thousand distinct CDR3 sequences, about two fifths of them singletons. Input material: glioma tissue, nonneoplastic brain tissue, or PBMCs (not recorded which). These receptors were collected from a human donor with low-grade glioma or glioblastoma, undergoing nonglioma brain surgery, or in good health (not recorded which).

There are a few counts of this clonotype. The chain joins TRBV5-8 to TRBJ1-5; D call uncertain. Trimming pared 0 bases from V and 5 bases from J, leaving 21 bases between. The CDR3 runs to 18 residues. Germline V gives CDR1 SGHTS, CDR2 YDEGEE. The CDR3 DNA sequence: TGTGCCAGCAGCTTGGGCGGTAGTGGGCTTCCCCATGATCAGCCCCAGCATTTT. It specifies CASSLGGSGLPHDQPQHF.

This clonotype was counted many times. The V call is TRBV20-1, the J call TRBJ2-3, with D uncertain. The CDR3 covers 13 residues. Trimming removed 6 bases from V and 4 bases from J, with 14 bases in between. In germline, CDR1 is DFQATT, CDR2 SNEGSKA (reference sequence). CDR3 residues: CSATTPGADTQYF. CDR3 sequence (DNA): TGCAGTGCGACGACCCCAGGAGCAGATACGCAGTATTTT.

This clonotype was counted only a few times. The gene calls are TRBV29-1 and TRBJ2-2, with TRBD1 identical over 9 bases. V lost 0 bases to trimming and J lost 6 bases; unmatched junction nucleotides: 5. This CDR3 contains 15 residues. Germline V lookup: CDR1 SQVTM, CDR2 ANQGSEA. The CDR3: CSVEDRDREAGELFF. CDR3 in DNA: TGCAGCGTTGAAGATCGGGACAGGGAGGCCGGGGAGCTGTTTTTT.

This CDR3 reads CASSQGRSGRRTYEQYF. CDR3 bases: TGCGCCAGCAGCCAAGGTAGGAGCGGGAGAAGGACCTACGAGCAGTACTTC. The V call is TRBV4-3, the J call TRBJ2-7; 8 bases line up with TRBD2. V lost 1 base, J lost 2 bases, and 10 bases stayed unmatched. The CDR3 loop spans 17 amino acids. Germline CDR1 and CDR2: LGHNA and YSLEER.

This clonotype was seen many times. The chain recombines TRBV27 with TRBJ2-3, with D perhaps matching TRBD2 (6 bases). The V gene lost 2 bases and the J gene lost 2 bases, with 14 bases spanning the gap. Germline V gives CDR1 MNHEY, CDR2 SMNVEV (reference sequence). The CDR3 runs to 16 residues. The CDR3 region has the DNA TGTGCCAGCAGTTTAGAGCCAGCGGGTATCACAGATACGCAGTATTTT. This gives the protein CASSLEPAGITDTQYF.

The chain uses TRBV4-3 and TRBJ1-5; unclear D gene. The V gene's germline CDR1 is LGHNA and CDR2 YSLEER. The CDR3 has 14 amino acids. Between the trimmed V and J ends, which lost 0 bases and 5 bases, there was a span of 8 bases. CDR3 residues: CASSQDMVYQPQHF. The CDR3 DNA reads TGCGCCAGCAGCCAAGATATGGTATATCAGCCCCAGCATTTT.

This clonotype was found a few times. This chain uses TRBV28 with TRBJ2-5; a weak D match, TRBD1 (5 bases). Deletions cut 8 bases from V and 5 bases from J, with 21 bases between. Germline CDR1 reads MDHEN; CDR2 reads SYDVKM. CDR3 length equals 15 residues. CDR3 protein: CASRLRARALETQYF. CDR3 coding DNA: TGTGCCAGCCGTCTCCGGGCCAGGGCATTGGAGACCCAGTACTTC.

This clonotype was counted many times. The CDR3 coding sequence is TGTGCCAGCAGCATCGTGGGCATCAACTCCTACGAGCAGTACTTC. Translated: CASSIVGINSYEQYF. The chain links TRBV28 to TRBJ2-7; D remains unclear. The germline CDR1 and CDR2 sequences are MDHEN and SYDVKM. This CDR3 region has 15 residues. Trimming took 6 bases from V and 0 from J, leaving 15 bases between them.

This clonotype was found a few times. The chain joins TRBV28 to TRBJ2-7; D not certain. The V end lost 4 bases, the J end lost 10 bases, and 14 bases lay between the germline ends. Germline V gene sequence: CDR1 MDHEN, CDR2 SYDVKM. The CDR3 is 12 residues long. The CDR3 nucleotides are TGTGCCAGCAGTTACGACGGTGTTTTCCAGTACTTC. It is translated as CASSYDGVFQYF.

As regards this clonotype: A much larger clonotype is one base distant, so this may be a read error. The rearrangement joins TRBV27 to TRBJ1-6; TRBD1 matches at 8 bases. Germline values: CDR1 MNHEY, CDR2 SMNVEV (reference sequence). This CDR3 has 16 residues. The CDR3 sequence: CASTLTLDRANPPLHF. The CDR3 region has the DNA TGTGCCAGCACCCTAACACTGGACAGGGCTAATCCACCCCTCCACTTT.

The chain is built from TRBV2 and TRBJ2-3, with 8 bases matching TRBD2. The V gene end was trimmed by 2 bases and the J gene end by 3 bases; junction bases not matched to a gene: 7. From germline, CDR1 is SNHLY and CDR2 FYNNEI. The CDR3 has 16 residues. CDR3 in DNA: TGTGCCAGCAGTGAAAGGGGGACTAGAGTTACAGATACGCAGTATTTT. Protein sequence: CASSERGTRVTDTQYF.

The chain couples TRBV2 to TRBJ2-1; D is unresolved. Trimming stripped 2 bases from V and 10 bases from J, with 12 bases between. Germline V gene lookup returns CDR1 SNHLY and CDR2 FYNNEI. This CDR3 contains 13 residues. DNA for the CDR3: TGTGCCAGCAGTGAAAGGGCCCGGGCAGAGCAGTTCTTC. Translating it yields CASSERARAEQFF.

In the case of this clonotype: Relative to the germline gene, one junction end is altered; a read error may explain this. This chain uses TRBV4-2 with TRBJ1-5; D not resolved. The CDR3 covers 15 residues. CDR1 is LGHNA and CDR2 is YNFKEQ in the germline V gene. CDR3 loop: CAGSQDWEHGQPQHF. As DNA, the CDR3 is TGTGCCGGCAGCCAAGATTGGGAGCATGGTCAGCCCCAGCATTTT.

V is TRBV5-1 and J is TRBJ2-5; 7 nucleotides agree with TRBD1. The CDR3 loop spans 14 amino acids. The germline CDR1 and CDR2 sequences are SGHRS and YFSETQ. J lost 5 bases, V lost 2 bases, and 6 bases had no gene match. The CDR3, as DNA: TGCGCCAGCAGCTTAGAACAGGGGAAGGAGACCCAGTACTTC. Amino acid sequence: CASSLEQGKETQYF.

This clonotype was observed a few times. The genes are TRBV20-1 and TRBJ2-3, with TRBD2 identical over 11 bases. In germline, CDR1 is DFQATT, CDR2 SNEGSKA (reference sequence). Germline trimming cut 1 base from V and 2 bases from J; bases unmatched to any gene: 14. The CDR3 is 19 residues long. The CDR3 region has the DNA TGCAGTGCTAGAGTCCTTACTAGCGGGAGTCCCTATGACACAGATACGCAGTATTTT. This translates into CSARVLTSGSPYDTDTQYF.

This clonotype was found a few times. The chain combines TRBV28 with TRBJ2-7, with 7 bases that match TRBD1. CDR3 length: 17 residues. The V segment lost 4 bases and the J segment 0 bases; nucleotides outside the gene matches: 12. CDR1 MDHEN and CDR2 SYDVKM come from the germline V gene. CDR3 in amino acids: CASSSDRVSPSSYEQYF. The CDR3 coding sequence is TGTGCCAGCAGTTCCGACAGGGTGTCCCCCAGCTCCTACGAGCAGTACTTC.

In its sample, this clonotype was seen many times. J is TRBJ2-1 and V is TRBV27; TRBD2 matches 9 bases. V was pared by 3 bases and J by 6 bases, with 6 bases of the junction left unmatched. The germline V gene encodes CDR1 MNHEY and CDR2 SMNVEV (reference sequence). The CDR3 has 15 amino acids. The CDR3: CASSFGLAGLNEQFF. In DNA, the CDR3 is TGTGCCAGCAGTTTTGGGCTAGCGGGGCTCAATGAGCAGTTCTTC.

Of note for this clonotype: This could be a read error, since a much larger clone is one nucleotide away. V gene TRBV20-1 combines with J gene TRBJ2-7; D may be TRBD2 (5 bases). The V end was cut by 5 bases, the J end by 6 bases, with 17 bases between. Per the germline V gene, CDR1 is DFQATT and CDR2 is SNEGSKA (reference sequence). CDR3 size: 13 residues. The CDR3 DNA reads TGCAGTGCTGTTCAAGGGAGCAGTTGCGAGCAGTACTTC. This sequence encodes CSAVQGSSCEQYF.

The V gene is TRBV27, the J gene TRBJ2-7; 11 bases align to TRBD2. V trimming: 2 bases; J trimming: 5 bases; junction bases outside the gene matches: 11. This CDR3 comprises 17 residues. Germline loops: CDR1 MNHEY, CDR2 SMNVEV (reference sequence). CDR3 region: CASSLISGRAFVDEQYF. Here the CDR3 DNA reads TGTGCCAGCAGTTTAATTAGCGGGAGGGCCTTTGTCGACGAGCAGTACTTC.

This clonotype was detected only a few times. The chain recombines TRBV29-1 with TRBJ1-1; D is perhaps TRBD1 (5 bases). V shed 4 bases and J shed 3 bases, with 12 bases lying between them. Germline V gene sequence: CDR1 SQVTM, CDR2 ANQGSEA. This CDR3 is 13 amino acids long. The CDR3 sequence is CSVGTGGDTEAFF. CDR3 nucleotides: TGCAGCGTTGGCACAGGCGGCGACACTGAAGCTTTCTTT.

This clonotype occurred a few times. CDR3 sequence: CASSPVGARMAFF. DNA for the CDR3: TGTGCCAGCTCACCAGTGGGGGCGAGGATGGCTTTCTTT. The gene calls are TRBV18 and TRBJ1-1; D possibly corresponds to TRBD1 (6 bases). V dropped 2 bases and J dropped 11 bases, with 15 bases sitting between them. The CDR3 sequence is 13 residues long. The germline V gene has CDR1 KGHSH and CDR2 LQKENI.

This clonotype was recorded a few times. The rearrangement joins TRBV11-1 to TRBJ2-1; D is perhaps TRBD1 (5 bases). Trimming pared 5 bases from V and 7 bases from J, leaving 12 bases between. CDR1 and CDR2 (germline): SGHAT, FQDESV (reference sequence). The CDR3 loop spans 13 amino acids. The CDR3 nucleotides read TGTGCCAGCAGCCCTGCAGGGCCGAATGAGCAGTTCTTC. Its protein product is CASSPAGPNEQFF.

The chain combines TRBV11-2 with TRBJ1-2, with 7 bases fitting TRBD1. After removal of 4 bases from V and 5 bases from J, the junction contained 10 bases not matched to a gene. Germline CDR1 SGHAT, CDR2 FQNNGV. This CDR3 has 15 amino acids. The CDR3 loop is CASSSITGVRYGYTF. CDR3 sequence (DNA): TGTGCCAGCAGCTCAATAACAGGGGTTCGGTATGGCTACACCTTC. Complete variable domain (other parts from reference TRBV11-2 and TRBJ1-2): EAGVAQSPRYKIIEKRQSVAFWCNPISGHATLYWYQQILGQGPKLLIQFQNNGVVDDSQLPKDRFSAERLKGVDSTLKIQPAKLEDSAVYLCASSSITGVRYGYTFGSGTRLTVV.

This clonotype has a handful of counts. One end of the junction varies from germline; a read error may be responsible. V gene TRBV10-2 combines with J gene TRBJ2-1, with D perhaps matching TRBD2 (6 bases). Germline V gene lookup returns CDR1 WSHSY and CDR2 SAAADI. The CDR3 has 15 amino acids. The CDR3 nucleotides read TGTGCCACCCTCACTAGCCACTTCTCCTACAATGAGCAGTTCTTC. Translated: CATLTSHFSYNEQFF.

Worth noting for this clonotype: A much larger clone sits a single nucleotide away, making a read error possible. V gene TRBV20-1 combines with J gene TRBJ1-3; D gene ambiguous. This CDR3 is built from 13 residues. Germline values: CDR1 DFQATT, CDR2 SNEGSKA (reference sequence). The CDR3 DNA reads TGCAGTACTAGACATAACTCTGGAAACACCATATATTTT. It specifies CSTRHNSGNTIYF.

This chain joins TRBV12-3 or TRBV12-4 and TRBJ2-3; 11 nucleotides agree with TRBD1. V dropped 5 bases and J dropped 4; count of bases not matched to a gene: 8. This CDR3 contains 16 residues. Here the CDR3 reads CASSADVGQGADTQYF. CDR3 nucleotide sequence: TGTGCCAGCAGTGCCGATGTGGGACAGGGGGCAGATACGCAGTATTTT.

This clonotype has only one observation. Germline and junction disagree at one end, which may indicate a read error. The gene calls are TRBV7-9 and TRBJ2-1, with 8 bases matching TRBD2. Germline V gives CDR1 SEHNR, CDR2 FQNEAQ (reference sequence). There are 17 residues in the CDR3. The chain's CDR3 is CASSKGPIAGNYNVQFF. CDR3 nucleotides: TGTGCCAGCAGCAAGGGCCCAATAGCGGGAAATTACAATGTGCAGTTCTTC.